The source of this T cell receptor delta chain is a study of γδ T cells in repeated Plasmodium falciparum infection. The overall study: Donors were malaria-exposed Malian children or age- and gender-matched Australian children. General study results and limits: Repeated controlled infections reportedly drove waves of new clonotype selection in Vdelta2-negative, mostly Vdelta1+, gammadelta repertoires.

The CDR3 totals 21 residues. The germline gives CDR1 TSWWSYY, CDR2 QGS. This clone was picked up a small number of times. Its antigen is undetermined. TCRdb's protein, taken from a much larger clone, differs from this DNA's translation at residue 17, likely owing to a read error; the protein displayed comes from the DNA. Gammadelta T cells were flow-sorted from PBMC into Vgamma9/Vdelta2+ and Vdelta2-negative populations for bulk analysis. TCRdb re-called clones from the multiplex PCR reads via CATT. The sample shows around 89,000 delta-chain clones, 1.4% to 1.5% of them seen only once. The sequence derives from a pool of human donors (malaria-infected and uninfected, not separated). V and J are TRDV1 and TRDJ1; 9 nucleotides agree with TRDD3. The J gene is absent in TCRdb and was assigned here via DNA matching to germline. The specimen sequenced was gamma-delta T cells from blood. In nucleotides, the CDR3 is TGTGCTCTTGGGGAACGCCGGGGCTGGGGGATCCCCCTCATTAACACCAATAAACTCATCTTT. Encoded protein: CALGERRGWGIPLINTNKLIF.